This T cell receptor beta chain appears in the sequencing data of a study of monozygotic twins with inflammatory bowel disease. General study findings and limits: Telling different T cell subtypes apart from each other was not possible.

Researchers used template switching to add UMIs featuring a 6-nucleotide sample barcode. For each CDR3 protein, TCRdb gives one entry from its re-call of the 5' RACE reads, without DNA. Here the sample table reports around 380,000 distinct CDR3 sequences. A word on this clonotype: Its antigen is still unknown.

The clonotype originates from a human donor with ulcerative colitis or Crohn's disease, or a healthy co-twin of an affected twin (not recorded which). Sample: blood.

The CDR3 loop reads CASSPHRGTPPLHF. V usage is TRBV12-3 or TRBV12-4 and J usage is TRBJ1-6; TCRdb selects TRBD1, and the lack of DNA leaves this call unchecked. The CDR3 has 14 amino acids.